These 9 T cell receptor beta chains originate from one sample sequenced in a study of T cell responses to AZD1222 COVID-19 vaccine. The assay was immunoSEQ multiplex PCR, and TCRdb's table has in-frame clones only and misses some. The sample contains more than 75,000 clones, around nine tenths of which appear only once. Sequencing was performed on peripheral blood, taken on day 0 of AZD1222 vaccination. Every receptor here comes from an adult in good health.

As DNA, the CDR3 is TGTGCCAGTAGTATAGATGGGGGCAGGGGCAATCAGCCCCAGCATTTT. Translated: CASSIDGGRGNQPQHF. The chain uses TRBV19 and TRBJ1-5, with a weak D call TRBD1 (6 bases). Germline V gives CDR1 LNHDA, CDR2 SQIVND (reference sequence). The V and J ends lost 0 bases and 2 bases respectively, with 11 bases between them. This CDR3 region has 16 residues.

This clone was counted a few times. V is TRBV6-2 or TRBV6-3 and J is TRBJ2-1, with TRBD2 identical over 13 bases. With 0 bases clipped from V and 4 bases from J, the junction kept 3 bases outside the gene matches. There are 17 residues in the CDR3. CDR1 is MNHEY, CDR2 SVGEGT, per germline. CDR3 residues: CASSYSGTSGVYNEQFF. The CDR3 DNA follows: TGTGCCAGCAGTTACTCAGGGACTAGCGGGGTGTACAATGAGCAGTTCTTC.

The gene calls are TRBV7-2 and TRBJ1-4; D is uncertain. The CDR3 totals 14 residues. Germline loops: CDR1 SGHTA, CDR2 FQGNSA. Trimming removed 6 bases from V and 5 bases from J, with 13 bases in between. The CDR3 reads CASSPQFPNEKLFF. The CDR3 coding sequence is TGTGCCAGCAGTCCACAGTTTCCGAATGAAAAACTGTTTTTT.

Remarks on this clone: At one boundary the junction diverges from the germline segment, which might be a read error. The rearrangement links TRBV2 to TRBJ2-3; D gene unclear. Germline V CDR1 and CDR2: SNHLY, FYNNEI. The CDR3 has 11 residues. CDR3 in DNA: TGTGCCAGCAGAAGTACTCCCGGCTCCATTTTT. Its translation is CASRSTPGSIF. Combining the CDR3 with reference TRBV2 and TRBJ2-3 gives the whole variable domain EPEVTQTPSHQVTQMGQEVILRCVPISNHLYFYWYRQILGQKVEFLVSFYNNEISEKSEIFDDQFSVERPDGSNFTLKIRSTKLEDSAMYFCASRSTPGSIFGPGTRLTVL.

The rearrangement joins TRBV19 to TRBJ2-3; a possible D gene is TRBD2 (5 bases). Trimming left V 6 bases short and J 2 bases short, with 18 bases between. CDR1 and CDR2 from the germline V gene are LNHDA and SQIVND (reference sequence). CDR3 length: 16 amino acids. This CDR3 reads CASRGGGSLSTDTQYF. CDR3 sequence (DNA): TGTGCCAGTAGAGGAGGTGGCAGCCTTTCCACAGATACGCAGTATTTT.

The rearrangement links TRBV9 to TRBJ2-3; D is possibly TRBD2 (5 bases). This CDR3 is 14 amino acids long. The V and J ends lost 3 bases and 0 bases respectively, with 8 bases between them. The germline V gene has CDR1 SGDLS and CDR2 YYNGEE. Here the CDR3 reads CASSARTSTDTQYF. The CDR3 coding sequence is TGTGCCAGCAGCGCCCGGACTAGCACAGATACGCAGTATTTT.

For the CDR3, the DNA is TGTGCCAGCAGCTTGGATCCAACCGCCTACGAGCAGTACTTC. As protein: CASSLDPTAYEQYF. This sequence joins TRBV5-4 and TRBJ2-7; D is ambiguous. The CDR3 spans 14 residues. Germline V gene lookup returns CDR1 SGHNT and CDR2 YYREEE (reference sequence). V gave up 0 bases and J gave up 2 bases, with 9 bases separating them.

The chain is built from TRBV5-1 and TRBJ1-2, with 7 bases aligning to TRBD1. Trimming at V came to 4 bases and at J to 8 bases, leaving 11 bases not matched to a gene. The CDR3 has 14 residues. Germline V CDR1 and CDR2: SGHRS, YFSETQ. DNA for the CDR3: TGCGCCAGCAGCAGACCCACAGGGGCTGGCGGCTACACCTTC. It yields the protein CASSRPTGAGGYTF.

The chain's CDR3 is CASRTGEGYGYTF. CDR3 nucleotides: TGCGCCAGCAGAACTGGAGAGGGCTATGGCTACACCTTC. The V gene is TRBV5-1, the J gene TRBJ1-2, with D hard to call. This CDR3 is 13 amino acids long. Per the germline V gene, CDR1 is SGHRS and CDR2 is YFSETQ. V was trimmed by 5 bases and J by 4 bases, leaving 12 bases between them.